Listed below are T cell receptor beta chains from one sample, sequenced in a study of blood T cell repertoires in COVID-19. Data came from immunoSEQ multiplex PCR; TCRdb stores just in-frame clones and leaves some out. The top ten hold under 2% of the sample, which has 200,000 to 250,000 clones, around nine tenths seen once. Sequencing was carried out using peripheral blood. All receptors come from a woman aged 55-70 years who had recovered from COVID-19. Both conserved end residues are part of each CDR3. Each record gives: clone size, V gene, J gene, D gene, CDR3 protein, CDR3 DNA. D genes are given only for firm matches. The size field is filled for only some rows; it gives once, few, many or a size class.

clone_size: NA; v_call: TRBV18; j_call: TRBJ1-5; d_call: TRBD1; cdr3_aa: CASSGTGDRRQPQHF; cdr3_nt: TGTGCCAGCTCAGGAACAGGGGACAGACGTCAGCCCCAGCATTTT
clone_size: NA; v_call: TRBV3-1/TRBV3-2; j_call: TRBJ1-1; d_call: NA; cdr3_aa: CASSQDPGRSRNTEAFF; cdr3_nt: TGTGCCAGCAGCCAAGACCCGGGTAGGTCAAGGAACACTGAAGCTTTCTTT
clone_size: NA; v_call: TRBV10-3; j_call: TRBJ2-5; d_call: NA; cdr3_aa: CATREPPEETQYF; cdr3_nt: TGTGCCACACGGGAACCCCCGGAGGAGACCCAGTACTTC
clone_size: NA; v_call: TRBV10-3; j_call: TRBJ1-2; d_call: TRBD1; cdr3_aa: CAISDPRWTGASGYTF; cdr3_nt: TGTGCCATCAGTGACCCGCGATGGACAGGGGCCTCTGGCTACACCTTC
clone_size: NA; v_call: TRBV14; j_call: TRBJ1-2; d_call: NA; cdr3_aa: CASSQELTILNGYTF; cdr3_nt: TGTGCCAGCAGCCAAGAGTTGACAATTCTAAATGGCTACACCTTC
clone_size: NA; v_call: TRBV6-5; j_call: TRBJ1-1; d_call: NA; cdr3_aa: CASRATGLNTEAFF; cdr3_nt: TGTGCCAGCAGAGCGACAGGACTGAACACTGAAGCTTTCTTT
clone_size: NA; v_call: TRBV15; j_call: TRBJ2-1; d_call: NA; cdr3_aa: CATSRDQTANEQFF; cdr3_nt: TGTGCCACCAGCAGAGATCAAACCGCGAATGAGCAGTTCTTC
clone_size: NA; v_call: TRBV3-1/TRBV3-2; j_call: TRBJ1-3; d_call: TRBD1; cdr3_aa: CASSQPGQGISGNTIYF; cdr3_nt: TGTGCCAGCAGCCAACCGGGACAGGGGATCTCTGGAAACACCATATATTTT
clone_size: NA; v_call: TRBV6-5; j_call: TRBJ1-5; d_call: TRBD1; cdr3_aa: CASTPRQGNQPQHF; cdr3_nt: TGTGCCAGCACCCCACGACAGGGGAATCAGCCCCAGCATTTT
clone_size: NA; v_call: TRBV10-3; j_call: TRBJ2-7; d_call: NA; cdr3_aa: CAISELDSVEQYF; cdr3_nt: TGTGCCATCAGTGAGTTGGACTCTGTCGAGCAGTACTTC
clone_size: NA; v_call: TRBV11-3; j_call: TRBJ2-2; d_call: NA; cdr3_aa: CASSRRRPDANTGELFF; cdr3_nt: TGTGCCAGCAGCCGGCGGAGGCCAGATGCGAACACCGGGGAGCTGTTTTTT
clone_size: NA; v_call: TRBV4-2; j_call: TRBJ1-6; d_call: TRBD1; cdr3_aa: CASSQGPGQGPNSPLHF; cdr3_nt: TGTGCCAGCAGCCAAGGCCCGGGACAGGGCCCTAATTCACCCCTCCACTTT
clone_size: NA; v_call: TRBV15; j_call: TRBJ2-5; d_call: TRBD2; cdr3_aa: CATSRQAGGGETQYF; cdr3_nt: TGTGCCACCAGCAGGCAAGCGGGGGGCGGGGAGACCCAGTACTTC
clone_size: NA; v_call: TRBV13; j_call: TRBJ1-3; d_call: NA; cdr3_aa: CASSSSGAGNTIYF; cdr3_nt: TGTGCCAGCAGCTCCTCGGGGGCTGGAAACACCATATATTTT
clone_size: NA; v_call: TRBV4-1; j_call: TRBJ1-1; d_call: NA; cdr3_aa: CASSQGRLPMNTEAFF; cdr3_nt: TGCGCCAGCAGCCAAGGGCGACTCCCCATGAACACTGAAGCTTTCTTT
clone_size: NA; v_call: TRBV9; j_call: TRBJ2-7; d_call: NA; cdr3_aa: CASSVDAQMGPYEQYF; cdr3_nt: TGTGCCAGCAGCGTAGACGCCCAAATGGGGCCCTACGAGCAGTACTTC
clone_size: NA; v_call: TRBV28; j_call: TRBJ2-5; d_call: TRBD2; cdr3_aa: CASSTPSGTAGETQYF; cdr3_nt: TGTGCCAGCAGTACCCCCAGCGGGACCGCCGGGGAGACCCAGTACTTC
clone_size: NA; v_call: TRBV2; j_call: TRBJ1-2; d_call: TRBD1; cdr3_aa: CASRGTGANYGYTF; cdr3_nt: TGTGCCAGCAGGGGGACAGGGGCTAACTATGGCTACACCTTC
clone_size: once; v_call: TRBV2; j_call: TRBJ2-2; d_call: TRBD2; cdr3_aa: CASSESLAVTGELFF; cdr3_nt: TGTGCCAGCAGCGAATCGCTAGCGGTAACCGGGGAGCTGTTTTTT
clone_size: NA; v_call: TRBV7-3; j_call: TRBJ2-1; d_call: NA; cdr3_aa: CASSLSVNEQFF; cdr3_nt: TGTGCCAGCAGCTTATCCGTCAATGAGCAGTTCTTC
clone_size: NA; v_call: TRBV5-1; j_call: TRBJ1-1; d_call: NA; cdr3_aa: CASSLGQGINTEAFF; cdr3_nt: TGCGCCAGCAGCTTGGGTCAGGGGATTAACACTGAAGCTTTCTTT
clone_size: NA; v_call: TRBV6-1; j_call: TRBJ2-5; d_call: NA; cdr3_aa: CASSEPGLGETQYF; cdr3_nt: TGTGCCAGCAGTGAACCAGGGTTGGGAGAGACCCAGTACTTC
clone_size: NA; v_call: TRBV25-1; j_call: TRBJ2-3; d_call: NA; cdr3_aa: CASRDRGSDTQYF; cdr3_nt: TGTGCCAGCAGGGACAGAGGGTCCGATACGCAGTATTTT
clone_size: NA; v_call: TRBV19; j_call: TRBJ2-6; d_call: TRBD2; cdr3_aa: CASRGTSGTGANVLTF; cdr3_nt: TGTGCCAGTAGGGGGACTAGCGGTACTGGGGCCAACGTCCTGACTTTC
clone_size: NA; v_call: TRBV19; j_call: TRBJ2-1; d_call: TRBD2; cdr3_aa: CASSILRGGRNNEQFF; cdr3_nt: TGTGCCAGTAGTATCTTGCGGGGGGGCCGGAACAATGAGCAGTTCTTC
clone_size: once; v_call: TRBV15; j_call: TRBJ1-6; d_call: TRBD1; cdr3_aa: CATSGRQGGNSPLHF; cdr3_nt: TGTGCCACCAGTGGTAGACAGGGGGGTAATTCACCCCTCCACTTT
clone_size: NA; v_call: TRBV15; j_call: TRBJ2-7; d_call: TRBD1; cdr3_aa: CATSTARQGQRYF; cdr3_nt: TGTGCCACCAGCACAGCTCGACAGGGACAGCGGTACTTC
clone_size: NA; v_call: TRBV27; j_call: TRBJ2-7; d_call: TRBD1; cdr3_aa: CASSSGQGGEQYF; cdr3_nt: TGTGCCAGCAGTTCGGGACAGGGAGGAGAGCAGTACTTC
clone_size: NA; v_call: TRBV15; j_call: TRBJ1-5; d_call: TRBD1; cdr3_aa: CATSRNRGLGQPQHF; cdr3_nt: TGTGCCACCAGCAGGAACAGGGGGCTGGGACAGCCCCAGCATTTT
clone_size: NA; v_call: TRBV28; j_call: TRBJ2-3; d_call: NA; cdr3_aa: CASSFEKGRGPTDTQYF; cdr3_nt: TGTGCCAGCAGTTTCGAGAAGGGCAGGGGACCCACAGATACGCAGTATTTT
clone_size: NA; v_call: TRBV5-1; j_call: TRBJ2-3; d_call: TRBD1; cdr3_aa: CASSFDPGQSTQYF; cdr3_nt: TGCGCCAGCAGCTTCGACCCGGGACAGAGTACGCAGTATTTT
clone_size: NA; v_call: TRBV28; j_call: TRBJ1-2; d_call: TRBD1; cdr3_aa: CASRGTGGHTGYTF; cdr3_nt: TGTGCCAGCAGGGGGACAGGGGGCCATACAGGCTACACCTTC
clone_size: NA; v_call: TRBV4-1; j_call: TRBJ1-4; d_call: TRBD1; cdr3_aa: CASSQAPAAGGLSMFEKLFF; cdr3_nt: TGCGCCAGCAGCCAGGCCCCAGCGGCAGGGGGATTGTCCATGTTTGAAAAACTGTTTTTT
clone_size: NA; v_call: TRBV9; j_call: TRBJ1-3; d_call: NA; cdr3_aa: CASSTTGGNTIYF; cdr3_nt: TGTGCCAGCAGCACCACGGGGGGAAACACCATATATTTT
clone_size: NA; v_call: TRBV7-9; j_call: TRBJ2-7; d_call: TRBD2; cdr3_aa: CASSSGLAGGLTYEQYF; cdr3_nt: TGTGCCAGCAGCTCGGGACTAGCGGGGGGCCTGACCTACGAGCAGTACTTC
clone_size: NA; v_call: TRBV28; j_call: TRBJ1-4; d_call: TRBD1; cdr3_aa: CASSSPPGQRNEKLFF; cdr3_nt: TGTGCCAGCAGTTCGCCGCCGGGACAGAGGAATGAAAAACTGTTTTTT
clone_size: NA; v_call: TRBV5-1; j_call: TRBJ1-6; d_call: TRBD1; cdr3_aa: CASSWDRGNSPLHF; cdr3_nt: TGCGCCAGCAGCTGGGACAGGGGAAATTCACCCCTCCACTTT
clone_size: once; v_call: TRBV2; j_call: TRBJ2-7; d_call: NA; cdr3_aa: CASSEGVWASSYEQYF; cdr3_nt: TGTGCCAGCAGTGAAGGGGTTTGGGCGAGCTCCTACGAGCAGTACTTC
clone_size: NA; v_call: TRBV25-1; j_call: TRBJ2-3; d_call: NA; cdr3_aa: CASSDYPVSTQYF; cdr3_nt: TGTGCCAGCAGTGACTATCCGGTCTCCACGCAGTATTTT
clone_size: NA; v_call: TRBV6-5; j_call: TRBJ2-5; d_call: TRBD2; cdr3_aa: CASSTGGGGETQYF; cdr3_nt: TGTGCCAGCAGTACGGGGGGGGGAGGCGAGACCCAGTACTTC
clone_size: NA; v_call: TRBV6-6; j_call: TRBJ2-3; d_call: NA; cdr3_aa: CASSYQTDTQYF; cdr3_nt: TGTGCCAGCAGTTACCAGACAGATACGCAGTATTTT
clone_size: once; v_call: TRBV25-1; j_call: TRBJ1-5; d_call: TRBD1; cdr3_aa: CASSEGQGAQPQHF; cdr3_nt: TGTGCCAGCAGTGAAGGACAGGGGGCTCAGCCCCAGCATTTT
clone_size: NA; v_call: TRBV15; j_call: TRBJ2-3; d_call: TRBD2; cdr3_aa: CATSRDLASGGPGHSTDTQYF; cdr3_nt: TGTGCCACCAGCAGAGATTTGGCTAGCGGGGGGCCCGGCCATAGCACAGATACGCAGTATTTT
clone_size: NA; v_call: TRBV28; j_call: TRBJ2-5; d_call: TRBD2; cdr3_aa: CASSERGGSETQYF; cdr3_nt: TGTGCCAGCAGTGAGCGGGGTGGGTCGGAGACCCAGTACTTC
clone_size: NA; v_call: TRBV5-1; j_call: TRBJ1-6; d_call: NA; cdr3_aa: CASSLAIARLNSPLHF; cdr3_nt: TGCGCCAGCAGCTTGGCCATCGCCAGACTGAATTCACCCCTCCACTTT
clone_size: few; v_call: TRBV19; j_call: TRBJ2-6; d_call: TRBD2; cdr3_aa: CASSPRLAVISGANVLTF; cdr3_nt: TGTGCCAGTAGCCCGAGACTAGCGGTGATCTCTGGGGCCAACGTCCTGACTTTC
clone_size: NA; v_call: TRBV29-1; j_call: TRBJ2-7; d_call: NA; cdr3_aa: CSVEKTGSFYEQYF; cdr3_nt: TGCAGCGTTGAAAAAACAGGGAGTTTCTACGAGCAGTACTTC
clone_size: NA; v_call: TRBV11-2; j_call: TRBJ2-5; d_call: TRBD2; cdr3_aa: CASSLWLAGGQETQYF; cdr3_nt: TGTGCCAGCAGCTTATGGCTAGCGGGGGGCCAAGAGACCCAGTACTTC
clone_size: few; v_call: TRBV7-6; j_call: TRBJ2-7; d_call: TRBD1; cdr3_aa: CASRSGTGPYEQYF; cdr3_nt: TGTGCCAGCAGATCCGGGACAGGGCCCTACGAGCAGTACTTC
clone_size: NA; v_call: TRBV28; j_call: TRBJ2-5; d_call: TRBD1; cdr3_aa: CASKLHQGVWGRQSTQYF; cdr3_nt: TGTGCCAGCAAACTCCACCAGGGGGTCTGGGGACGACAGTCGACCCAGTACTTC
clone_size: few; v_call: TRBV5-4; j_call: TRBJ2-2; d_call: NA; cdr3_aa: CASSKDLASGMRTGELFF; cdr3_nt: TGTGCCAGCAGCAAAGATCTCGCGTCAGGGATGCGCACCGGGGAGCTGTTTTTT
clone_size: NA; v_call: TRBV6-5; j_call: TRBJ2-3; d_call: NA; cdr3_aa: CASRVSLASNTQYF; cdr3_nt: TGTGCCAGCAGGGTATCACTAGCTTCGAATACGCAGTATTTT
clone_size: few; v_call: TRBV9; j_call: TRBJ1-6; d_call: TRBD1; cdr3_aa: CASSGTGQLNSPLHF; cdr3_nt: TGTGCCAGCAGCGGGACAGGGCAACTTAATTCACCCCTCCACTTT
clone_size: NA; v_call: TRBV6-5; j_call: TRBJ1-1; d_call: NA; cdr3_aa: CASSYRAADLKAEAFF; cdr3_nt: TGTGCCAGCAGTTACCGCGCGGCGGATCTAAAGGCTGAAGCTTTCTTT
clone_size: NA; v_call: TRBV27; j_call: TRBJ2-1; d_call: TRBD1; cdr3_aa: CASSLTVPGQGSYNEQFF; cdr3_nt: TGTGCCAGCAGTTTAACCGTTCCGGGACAGGGTTCCTACAATGAGCAGTTCTTC